This TCR beta chain was captured by sequencing in a study of T cell changes during pregnancy in multiple sclerosis. This clone came up once. The data were produced by immunoSEQ multiplex PCR, yet TCRdb's version contains in-frame clones alone and is incomplete. The data contain just over 50,000 clones, around 94% of them singletons. The CDR3 runs to 15 residues. Germline CDR1 and CDR2: LNHDA and SQIVND (reference sequence). J lost 8 bases, V lost 2 bases, and 7 bases had no gene match. This receptor was taken from a female donor with multiple sclerosis, enrolled in a pregnancy study. The sequenced sample was CD4+ T cells from peripheral blood mononuclear cells, obtained in the second trimester of pregnancy. The genes are TRBV19 and TRBJ2-1; 9 positions agree with TRBD2. The CDR3 sequence: CASSIPRGGRYEQFF. CDR3 nucleotides: TGTGCCAGTAGTATACCGCGGGGGGGCCGTTATGAGCAGTTCTTC.